Included here is one T cell receptor beta chain sequence, with context. The target antigen is unknown. This specimen belongs to a study of PD-L1 blockade in urothelial cancer. The wider study: Patients commenced atezolizumab in 2014, and it was given at 1,200 mg intravenously every 3 weeks. Most patients, about 90% of the roughly 29, were males with bladder-origin cancer. Median T cell yield from blood was about 150,000.

Study-level points and caveats: Improved survival was predicted by pretreatment blood TCR clonality below the median.

Time point reported: peripheral blood 6 weeks after treatment start. Method: immunoSEQ multiplex PCR; TCRdb's copy keeps in-frame clones and lacks some. The repertoire holds tens of thousands of clones, with over 75% as singletons. The germline gives CDR1 MDHEN, CDR2 SYDVKM. CDR3 size: 14 residues. The V gene end was trimmed by 6 bases and the J gene end by 6 bases; junction bases not matched to a gene: 8. The sequence derives from a man aged 50 or older with urothelial cancer. The rearrangement links TRBV28 to TRBJ2-1, with 7 bases lining up with TRBD2. The sequencing used PBMCs, collected around atezolizumab (anti-PD-L1) treatment. The CDR3 coding sequence is TGTGCCAGCAGATCTGGGGACTATGTCAATGAGCAGTTCTTC. The encoded protein is CASRSGDYVNEQFF.